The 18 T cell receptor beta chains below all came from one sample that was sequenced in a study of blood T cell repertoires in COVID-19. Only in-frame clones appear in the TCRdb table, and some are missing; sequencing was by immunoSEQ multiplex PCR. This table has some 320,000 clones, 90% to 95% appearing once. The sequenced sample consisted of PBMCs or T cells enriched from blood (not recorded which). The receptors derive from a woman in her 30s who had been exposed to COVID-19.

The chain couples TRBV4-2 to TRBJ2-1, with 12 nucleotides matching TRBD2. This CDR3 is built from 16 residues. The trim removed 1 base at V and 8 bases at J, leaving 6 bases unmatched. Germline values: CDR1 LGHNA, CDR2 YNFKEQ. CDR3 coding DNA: TGTGCCAGCAGCCAAGTCTCGACTAGCGGGGGATATGAGCAGTTCTTC. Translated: CASSQVSTSGGYEQFF.

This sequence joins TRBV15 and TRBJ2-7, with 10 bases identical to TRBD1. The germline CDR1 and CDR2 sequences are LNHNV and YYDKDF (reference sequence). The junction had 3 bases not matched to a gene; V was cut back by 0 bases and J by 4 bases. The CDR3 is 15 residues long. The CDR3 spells CATSREPDRGYEQYF. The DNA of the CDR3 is TGTGCCACCAGCAGAGAACCGGACAGGGGGTACGAGCAGTACTTC.

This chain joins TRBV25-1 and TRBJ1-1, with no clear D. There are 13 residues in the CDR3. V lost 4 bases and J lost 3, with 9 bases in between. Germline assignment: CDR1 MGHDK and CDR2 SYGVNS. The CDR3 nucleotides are TGTGCCAGCAGTGGGCCCCTTGACACTGAAGCTTTCTTT. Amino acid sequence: CASSGPLDTEAFF. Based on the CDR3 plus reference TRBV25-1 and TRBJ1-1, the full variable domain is EADIYQTPRYLVIGTGKKITLECSQTMGHDKMYWYQQDPGMELHLIHYSYGVNSTEKGDLSSESTVSRIRTEHFPLTLESARPSHTSQYLCASSGPLDTEAFFGQGTRLTVV.

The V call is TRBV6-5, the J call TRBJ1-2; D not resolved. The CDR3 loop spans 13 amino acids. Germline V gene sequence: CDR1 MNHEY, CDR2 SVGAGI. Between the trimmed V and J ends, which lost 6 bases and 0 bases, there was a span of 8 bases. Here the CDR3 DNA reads TGTGCCAGCAGACAAACAACTAACTATGGCTACACCTTC. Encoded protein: CASRQTTNYGYTF.

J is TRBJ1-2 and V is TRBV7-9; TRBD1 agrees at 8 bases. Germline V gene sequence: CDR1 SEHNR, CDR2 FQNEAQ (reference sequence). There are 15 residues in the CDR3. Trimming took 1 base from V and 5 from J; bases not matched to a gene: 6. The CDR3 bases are TGTGCCAGCAGCTTAGGTTCAGGGGGCTTTTATGGCTACACCTTC. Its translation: CASSLGSGGFYGYTF.

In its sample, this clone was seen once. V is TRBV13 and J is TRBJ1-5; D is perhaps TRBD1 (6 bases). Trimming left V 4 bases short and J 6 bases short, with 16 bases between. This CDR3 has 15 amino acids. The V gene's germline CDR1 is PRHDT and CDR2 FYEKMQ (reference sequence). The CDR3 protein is CASSWGGRPGQPQHF. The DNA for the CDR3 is TGTGCCAGCAGCTGGGGGGGGCGTCCAGGTCAGCCCCAGCATTTT.

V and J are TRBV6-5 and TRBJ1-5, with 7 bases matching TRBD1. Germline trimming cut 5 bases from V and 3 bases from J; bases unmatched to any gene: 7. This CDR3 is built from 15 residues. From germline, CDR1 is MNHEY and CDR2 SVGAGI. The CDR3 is CASSPRDRTNQPQHF. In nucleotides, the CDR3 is TGTGCCAGCAGTCCACGGGACAGAACCAATCAGCCCCAGCATTTT.

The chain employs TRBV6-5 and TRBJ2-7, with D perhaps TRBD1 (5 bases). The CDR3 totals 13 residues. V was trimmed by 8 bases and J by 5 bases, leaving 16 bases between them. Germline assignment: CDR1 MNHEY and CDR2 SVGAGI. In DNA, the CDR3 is TGTGCCAGCGCGGTTAGGGGTTGGCACGAGCAGTACTTC. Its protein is CASAVRGWHEQYF.

CDR3 DNA: TGTGCCACCAGCAGGCGGAGAGGGCCTTTCCCTCAACTATACAATGAGCAGTTCTTC. Translating gives CATSRRRGPFPQLYNEQFF. The J gene is TRBJ2-1, the V gene TRBV15; tentative D call: TRBD2 (5 bases). V lost 3 bases to trimming and J lost 4 bases, with 25 bases between them. This CDR3 is 19 amino acids long. Germline values: CDR1 LNHNV, CDR2 YYDKDF (reference sequence).

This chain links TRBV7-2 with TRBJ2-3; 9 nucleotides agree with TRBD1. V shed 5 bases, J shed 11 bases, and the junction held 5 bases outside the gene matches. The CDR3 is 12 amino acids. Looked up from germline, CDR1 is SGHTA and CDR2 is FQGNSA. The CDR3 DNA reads TGTGCCAGCAGCCCCGGGACAGGGAAGCAGTATTTT. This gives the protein CASSPGTGKQYF.

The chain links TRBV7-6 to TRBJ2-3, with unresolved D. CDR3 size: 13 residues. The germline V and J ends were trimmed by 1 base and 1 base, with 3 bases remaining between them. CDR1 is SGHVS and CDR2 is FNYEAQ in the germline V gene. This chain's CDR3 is CASSLERTDTQYF. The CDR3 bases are TGTGCCAGCAGCTTAGAGCGCACAGATACGCAGTATTTT.

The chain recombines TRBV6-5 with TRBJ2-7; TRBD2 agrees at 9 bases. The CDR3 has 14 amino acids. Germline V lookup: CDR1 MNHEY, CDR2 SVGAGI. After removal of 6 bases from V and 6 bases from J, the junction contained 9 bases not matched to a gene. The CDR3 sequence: CASSPLAGESEQYF. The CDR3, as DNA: TGTGCCAGCAGCCCCTTAGCGGGGGAGAGCGAGCAGTACTTC.

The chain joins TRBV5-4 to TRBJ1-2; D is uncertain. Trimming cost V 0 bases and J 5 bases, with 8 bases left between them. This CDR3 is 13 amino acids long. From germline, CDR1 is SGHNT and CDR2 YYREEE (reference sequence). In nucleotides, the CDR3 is TGTGCCAGCAGCTTGGATTCGGGGTATGGCTACACCTTC. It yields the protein CASSLDSGYGYTF. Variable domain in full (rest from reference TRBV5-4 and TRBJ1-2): ETGVTQSPTHLIKTRGQQVTLRCSSQSGHNTVSWYQQALGQGPQFIFQYYREEENGRGNFPPRFSGLQFPNYSSELNVNALELDDSALYLCASSLDSGYGYTFGSGTRLTVV.

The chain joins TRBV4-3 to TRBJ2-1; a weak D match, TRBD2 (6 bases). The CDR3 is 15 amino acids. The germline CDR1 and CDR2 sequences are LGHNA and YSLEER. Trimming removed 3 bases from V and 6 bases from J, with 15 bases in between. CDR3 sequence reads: CASSQGLPGGNEQFF. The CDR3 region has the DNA TGCGCCAGCAGCCAGGGACTCCCCGGGGGCAATGAGCAGTTCTTC.

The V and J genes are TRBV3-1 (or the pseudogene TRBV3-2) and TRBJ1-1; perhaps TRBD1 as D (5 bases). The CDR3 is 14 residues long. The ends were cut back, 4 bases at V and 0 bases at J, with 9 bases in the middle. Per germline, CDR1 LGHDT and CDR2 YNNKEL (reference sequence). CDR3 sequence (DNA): TGTGCCAGCAGCCTCGCAGGGATGAACACTGAAGCTTTCTTT. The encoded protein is CASSLAGMNTEAFF.

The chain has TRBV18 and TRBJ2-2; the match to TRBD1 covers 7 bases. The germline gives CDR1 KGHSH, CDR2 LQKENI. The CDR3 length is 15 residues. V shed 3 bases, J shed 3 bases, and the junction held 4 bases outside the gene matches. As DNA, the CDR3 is TGTGCCAGCTCACCGCTGACAGGGTACACCGGGGAGCTGTTTTTT. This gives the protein CASSPLTGYTGELFF.

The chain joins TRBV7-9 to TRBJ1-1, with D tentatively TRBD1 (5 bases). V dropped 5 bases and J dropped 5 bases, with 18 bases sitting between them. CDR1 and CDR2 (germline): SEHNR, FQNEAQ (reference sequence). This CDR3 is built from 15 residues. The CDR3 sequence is CASSPPRVSRTEAFF. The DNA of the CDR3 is TGTGCCAGCAGCCCCCCCAGGGTATCGAGAACTGAAGCTTTCTTT.

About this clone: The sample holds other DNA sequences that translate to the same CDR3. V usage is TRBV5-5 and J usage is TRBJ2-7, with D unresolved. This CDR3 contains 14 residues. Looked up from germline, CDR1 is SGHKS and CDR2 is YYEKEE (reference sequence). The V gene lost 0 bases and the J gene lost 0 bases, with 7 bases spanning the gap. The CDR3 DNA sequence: TGTGCCAGCAGCTTGGACAGAAGCTCCTACGAGCAGTACTTC. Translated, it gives CASSLDRSSYEQYF.